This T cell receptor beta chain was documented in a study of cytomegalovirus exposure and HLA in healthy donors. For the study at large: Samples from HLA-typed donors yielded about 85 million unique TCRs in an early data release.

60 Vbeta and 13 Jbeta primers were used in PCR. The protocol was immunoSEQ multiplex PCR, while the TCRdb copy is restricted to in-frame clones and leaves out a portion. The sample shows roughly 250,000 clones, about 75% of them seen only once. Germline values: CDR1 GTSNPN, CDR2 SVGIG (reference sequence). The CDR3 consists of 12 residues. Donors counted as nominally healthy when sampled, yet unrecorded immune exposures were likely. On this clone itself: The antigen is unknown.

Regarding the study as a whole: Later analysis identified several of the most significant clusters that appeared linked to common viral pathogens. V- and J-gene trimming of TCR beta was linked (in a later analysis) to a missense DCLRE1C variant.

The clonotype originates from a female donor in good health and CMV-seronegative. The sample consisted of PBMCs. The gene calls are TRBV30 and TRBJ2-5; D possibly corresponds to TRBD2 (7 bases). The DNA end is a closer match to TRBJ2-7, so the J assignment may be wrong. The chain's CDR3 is CAWLRGGSEQYF. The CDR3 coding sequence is TGTGCCTGGCTAAGGGGGGGGTCCGAGCAGTACTTC.